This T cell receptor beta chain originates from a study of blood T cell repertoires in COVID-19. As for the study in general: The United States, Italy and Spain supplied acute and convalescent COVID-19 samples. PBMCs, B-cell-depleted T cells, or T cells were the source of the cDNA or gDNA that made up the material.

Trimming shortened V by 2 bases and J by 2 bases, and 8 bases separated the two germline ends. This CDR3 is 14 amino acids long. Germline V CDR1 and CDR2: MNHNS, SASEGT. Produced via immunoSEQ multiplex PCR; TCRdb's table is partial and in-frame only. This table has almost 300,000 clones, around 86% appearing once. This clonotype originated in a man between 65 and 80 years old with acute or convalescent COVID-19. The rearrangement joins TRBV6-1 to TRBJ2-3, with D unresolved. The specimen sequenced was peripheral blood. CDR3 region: CASSESHLTDTQYF. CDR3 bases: TGTGCCAGCAGTGAATCACACCTCACAGATACGCAGTATTTT.